This TCR beta chain stems from a study of blood T cells in healthy people across ages. Using a J-beta primer mix together with a sample-barcoded 5' primer, a second PCR was run for roughly 6 to 11 cycles. MiXCR was run by TCRdb on the 5' RACE reads, yielding one entry per CDR3 protein. This sample carries more than 500,000 distinct CDR3 sequences, roughly a quarter of them seen once, and the ten largest clones take approximately 3.3%. This clonotype has a handful of counts. Its target is not known. Study-level results: Age advanced and TCR beta diversity per million T cells fell, roughly linearly.

The same data also contributed to another study, on T cells of mothers and their children. Per that study: The people who donated were a few healthy Caucasian mothers and their six children. Sequencing returned over 9 million TCR beta CDR3 reads per mother and 3 million to 3.5 million per child.

The receptor comes from a boy aged 2 to 9 in good health. The material sequenced was blood.

CDR3 amino acids: CSASGSNYGYTF. As DNA, the CDR3 is TGCAGTGCTAGCGGGTCTAACTATGGCTACACCTTC. V and J are TRBV20-1 and TRBJ1-2; D ambiguous. This CDR3 region has 12 residues. CDR1 DFQATT and CDR2 SNEGSKA come from the germline V gene (reference sequence). Trimming removed 3 bases from V and 0 bases from J, with 5 bases in between.